This is a list of T cell receptor beta chains from one sample in a study of beta chain features in type 1 diabetes. Assay used: immunoSEQ multiplex PCR; TCRdb lists only in-frame clones, some missing. This table has about 140,000 clones, 6.9% appearing once. Source material: central memory CD4+ T cells from blood. The receptors come from a woman in her thirties in good health. CDR3s include the opening cysteine and the closing phenylalanine or tryptophan. A D gene is named only where the DNA matches it firmly. The size field is filled for only some rows; it gives once, few, many or a size class.

D gene,J gene,V gene,clone size,CDR3 protein,CDR3 DNA
NA,TRBJ2-2,TRBV9,many,CASSVHGELFF,TGTGCCAGCAGCGTACACGGGGAGCTGTTTTTT
NA,TRBJ1-4,TRBV10-3,NA,CAISESRGTATNEKLFF,TGTGCCATCAGTGAGTCCAGGGGAACGGCAACTAATGAAAAACTGTTTTTT
NA,TRBJ1-1,TRBV6-6,few,CAISELTITEAFF,TGTGCCATCAGTGAGCTCACCATCACTGAAGCTTTCTTT
NA,TRBJ1-1,TRBV6-1,NA,CASSEVGADTEAFF,TGTGCCAGCAGTGAAGTGGGGGCGGACACTGAAGCTTTCTTT
NA,TRBJ1-3,TRBV10-3,NA,CAIRERQAPGNTIYF,TGTGCCATCAGAGAGAGACAGGCTCCTGGAAACACCATATATTTT
NA,TRBJ1-3,TRBV10-2,few,CASSATGKGNTIYF,TGCGCCAGCAGTGCAACAGGGAAGGGAAACACCATATATTTT
TRBD2,TRBJ2-3,TRBV4-3,few,CASSQVVGGYTDTQYF,TGCGCCAGCAGCCAAGTTGTGGGAGGGTATACAGATACGCAGTATTTT
NA,TRBJ1-1,TRBV19,NA,CASSGTARHTEAFF,TGTGCCAGTAGCGGGACTGCCCGGCACACTGAAGCTTTCTTT
NA,TRBJ2-2,TRBV5-1,NA,CASSLYGPNTGELFF,TGCGCCAGCAGCTTGTATGGGCCGAACACCGGGGAGCTGTTTTTT
NA,TRBJ1-4,TRBV7-6,NA,CASSLQVNEKLFF,TGTGCCAGCAGCCTACAGGTTAATGAAAAACTGTTTTTT